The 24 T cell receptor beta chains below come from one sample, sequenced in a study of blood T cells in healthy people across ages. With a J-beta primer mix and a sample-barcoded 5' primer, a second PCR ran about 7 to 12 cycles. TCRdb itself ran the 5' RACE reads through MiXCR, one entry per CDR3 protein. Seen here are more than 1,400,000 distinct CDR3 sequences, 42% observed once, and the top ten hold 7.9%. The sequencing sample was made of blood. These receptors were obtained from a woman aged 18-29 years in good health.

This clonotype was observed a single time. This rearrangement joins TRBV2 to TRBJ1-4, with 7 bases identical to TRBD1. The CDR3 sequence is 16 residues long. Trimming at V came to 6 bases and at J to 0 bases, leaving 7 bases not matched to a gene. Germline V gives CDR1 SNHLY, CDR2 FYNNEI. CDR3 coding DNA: TGTGCCAGCAGCCCCAGGGGGACTACAACTAATGAAAAACTGTTTTTT. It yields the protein CASSPRGTTTNEKLFF.

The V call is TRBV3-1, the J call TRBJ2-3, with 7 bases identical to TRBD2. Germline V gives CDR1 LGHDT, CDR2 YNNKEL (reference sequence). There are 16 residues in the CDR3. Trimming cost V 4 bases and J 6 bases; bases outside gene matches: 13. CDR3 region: CASSLGTTPPPDTQYF. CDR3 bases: TGTGCCAGCAGCCTCGGGACTACCCCTCCCCCGGATACGCAGTATTTT.

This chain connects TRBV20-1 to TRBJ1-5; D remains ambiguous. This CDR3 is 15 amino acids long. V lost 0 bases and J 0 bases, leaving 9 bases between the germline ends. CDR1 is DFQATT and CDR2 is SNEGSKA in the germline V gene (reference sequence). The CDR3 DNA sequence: TGCAGTGCTAGAGAGGGGATCTATAGCAATCAGCCCCAGCATTTT. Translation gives CSAREGIYSNQPQHF.

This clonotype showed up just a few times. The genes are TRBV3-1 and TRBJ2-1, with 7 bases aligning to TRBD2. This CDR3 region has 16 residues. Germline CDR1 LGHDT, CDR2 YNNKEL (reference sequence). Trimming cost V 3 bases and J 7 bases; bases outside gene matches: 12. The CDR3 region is CASSHLTSYPGNEQFF. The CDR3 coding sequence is TGTGCCAGCAGCCATCTGACTAGCTACCCTGGAAATGAGCAGTTCTTC.

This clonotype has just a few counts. In DNA form, the CDR3 reads TGTGCCAGCAGTCATAGCGGGATCACCTACGAGCAGTACTTC. Protein sequence: CASSHSGITYEQYF. This chain links TRBV28 with TRBJ2-7; the match to TRBD2 covers 8 bases. Germline V gene sequence: CDR1 MDHEN, CDR2 SYDVKM. V dropped 5 bases and J dropped 2; count of bases not matched to a gene: 5. This CDR3 is built from 14 residues. Full variable domain (rest looked up from reference TRBV28 and TRBJ2-7): DVKVTQSSRYLVKRTGEKVFLECVQDMDHENMFWYRQDPGLGLRLIYFSYDVKMKEKGDIPEGYSVSREKKERFSLILESASTNQTSMYLCASSHSGITYEQYFGPGTRLTVT.

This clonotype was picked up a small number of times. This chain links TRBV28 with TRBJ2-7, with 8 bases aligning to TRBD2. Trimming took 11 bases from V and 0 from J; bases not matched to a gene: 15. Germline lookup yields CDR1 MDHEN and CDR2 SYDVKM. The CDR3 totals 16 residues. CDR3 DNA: TGTGCCGTCGAAGGGGGGAACGGGGGGGTCTCCTACGAGCAGTACTTC. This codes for CAVEGGNGGVSYEQYF. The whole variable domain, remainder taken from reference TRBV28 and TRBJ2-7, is DVKVTQSSRYLVKRTGEKVFLECVQDMDHENMFWYRQDPGLGLRLIYFSYDVKMKEKGDIPEGYSVSREKKERFSLILESASTNQTSMYLCAVEGGNGGVSYEQYFGPGTRLTVT.

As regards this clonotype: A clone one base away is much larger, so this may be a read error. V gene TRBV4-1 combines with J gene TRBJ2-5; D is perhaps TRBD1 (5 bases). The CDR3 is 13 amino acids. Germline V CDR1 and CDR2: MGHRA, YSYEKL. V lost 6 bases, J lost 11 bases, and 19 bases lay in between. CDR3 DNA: TGCGCCAGCAGTGACAGAGTGCTCAATGAGCAGTACTTC. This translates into CASSDRVLNEQYF.

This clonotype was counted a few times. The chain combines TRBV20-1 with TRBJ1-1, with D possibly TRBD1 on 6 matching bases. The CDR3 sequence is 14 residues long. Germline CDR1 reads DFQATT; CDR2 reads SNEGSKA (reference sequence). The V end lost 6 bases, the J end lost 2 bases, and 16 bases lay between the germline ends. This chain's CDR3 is CSALGGQSNTEAFF. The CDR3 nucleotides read TGCAGTGCCTTGGGGGGACAATCCAACACTGAAGCTTTCTTT.

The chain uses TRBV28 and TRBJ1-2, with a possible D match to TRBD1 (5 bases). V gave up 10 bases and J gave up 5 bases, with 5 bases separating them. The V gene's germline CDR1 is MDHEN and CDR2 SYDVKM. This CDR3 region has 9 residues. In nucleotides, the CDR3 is TGTGCCACAGGGTATGGCTACACCTTC. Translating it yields CATGYGYTF.

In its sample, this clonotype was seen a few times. CDR3 loop: CASSSGLAGGSSYEQYF. The CDR3 DNA sequence: TGTGCCAGCAGCTCCGGACTAGCGGGGGGGAGCTCCTACGAGCAGTACTTC. The chain employs TRBV6-2 or TRBV6-3 and TRBJ2-7; 15 bases are a match to TRBD2. The CDR3 is made up of 17 amino acids. With 6 bases clipped from V and 0 bases from J, the junction kept 6 bases outside the gene matches. In germline, CDR1 is MNHEY, CDR2 SVGEGT.

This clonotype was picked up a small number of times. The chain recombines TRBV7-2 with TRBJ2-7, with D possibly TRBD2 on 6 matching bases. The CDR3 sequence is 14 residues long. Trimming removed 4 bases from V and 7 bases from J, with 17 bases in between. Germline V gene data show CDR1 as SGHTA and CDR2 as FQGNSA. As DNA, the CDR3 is TGTGCCAGCAGCTCCGGGGGAACTCCTCGGGAGCAGTACTTC. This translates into CASSSGGTPREQYF.

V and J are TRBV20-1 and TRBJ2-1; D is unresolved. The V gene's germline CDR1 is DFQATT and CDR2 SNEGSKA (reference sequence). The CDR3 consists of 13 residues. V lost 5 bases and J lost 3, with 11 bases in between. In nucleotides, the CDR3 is TGCAGTGCTGGCGCTGGCGGCTACAATGAGCAGTTCTTC. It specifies CSAGAGGYNEQFF.

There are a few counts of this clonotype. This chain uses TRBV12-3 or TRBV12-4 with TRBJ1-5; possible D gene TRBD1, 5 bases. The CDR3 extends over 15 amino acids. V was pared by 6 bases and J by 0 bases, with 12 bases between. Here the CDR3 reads CASSLDSLSNQPQHF. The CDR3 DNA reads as TGTGCCAGCAGCCTCGACAGCCTTAGCAATCAGCCCCAGCATTTT.

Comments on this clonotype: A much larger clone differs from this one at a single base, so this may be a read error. The CDR3 sequence is CAISETGGQETQFF. The CDR3 DNA is TGTGCCATCAGTGAGACAGGGGGCCAAGAGACCCAGTTCTTC. This chain links TRBV10-3 with TRBJ2-5; 9 bases align to TRBD1. With the DNA end fitting TRBJ2-1 better, the J assignment may be wrong. The V gene's germline CDR1 is ENHRY and CDR2 SYGVKD. CDR3 length equals 14 residues.

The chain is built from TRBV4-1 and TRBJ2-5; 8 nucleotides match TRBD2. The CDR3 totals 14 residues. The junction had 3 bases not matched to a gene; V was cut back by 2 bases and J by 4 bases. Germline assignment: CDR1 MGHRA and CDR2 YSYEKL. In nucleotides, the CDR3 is TGCGCCAGCAGCCAACCGGGAGGGGCAGAGACCCAGTACTTC. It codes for CASSQPGGAETQYF.

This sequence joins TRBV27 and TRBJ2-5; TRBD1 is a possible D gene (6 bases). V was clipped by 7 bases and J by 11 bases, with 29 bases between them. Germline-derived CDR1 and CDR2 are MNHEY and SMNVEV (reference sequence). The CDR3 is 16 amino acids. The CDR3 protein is CASIGPPGQTYNEQYF. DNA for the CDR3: TGTGCCAGCATAGGCCCCCCGGGACAAACCTACAATGAGCAGTACTTC.

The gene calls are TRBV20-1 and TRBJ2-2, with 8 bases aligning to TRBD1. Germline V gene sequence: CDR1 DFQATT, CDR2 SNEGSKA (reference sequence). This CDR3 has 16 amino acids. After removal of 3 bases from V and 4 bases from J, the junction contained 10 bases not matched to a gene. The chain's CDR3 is CSASPTGTGGTGELFF. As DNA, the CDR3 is TGCAGTGCTAGCCCGACAGGCACAGGGGGCACCGGGGAGCTGTTTTTT.

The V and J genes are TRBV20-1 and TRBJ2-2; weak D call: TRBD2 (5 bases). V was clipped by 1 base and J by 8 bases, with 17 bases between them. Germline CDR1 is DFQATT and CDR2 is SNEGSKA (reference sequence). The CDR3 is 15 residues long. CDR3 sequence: CSARASGSSVGELFF. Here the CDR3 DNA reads TGCAGTGCTAGAGCCTCGGGATCCTCCGTGGGGGAGCTGTTTTTT.

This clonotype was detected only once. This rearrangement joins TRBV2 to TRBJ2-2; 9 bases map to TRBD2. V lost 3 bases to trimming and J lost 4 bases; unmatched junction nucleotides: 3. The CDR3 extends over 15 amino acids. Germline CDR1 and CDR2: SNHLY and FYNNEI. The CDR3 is CASSDGGGATGELFF. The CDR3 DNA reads TGTGCCAGCAGTGATGGCGGGGGGGCCACCGGGGAGCTGTTTTTT.

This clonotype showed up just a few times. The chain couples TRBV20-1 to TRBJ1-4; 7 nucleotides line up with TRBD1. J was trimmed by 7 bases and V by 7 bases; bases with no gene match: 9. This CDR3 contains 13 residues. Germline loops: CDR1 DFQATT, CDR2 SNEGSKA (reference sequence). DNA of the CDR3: TGCAGTGTTAAAGGGACAGCCAGTGAAAAACTGTTTTTT. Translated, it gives CSVKGTASEKLFF.

The CDR3: CSARKQGALPGELFF. The DNA of the CDR3 is TGCAGTGCTAGGAAACAGGGGGCGCTTCCCGGGGAGCTGTTTTTT. The chain has TRBV20-1 and TRBJ2-2; 9 nucleotides align to TRBD1. This CDR3 spans 15 amino acids. The germline V gene encodes CDR1 DFQATT and CDR2 SNEGSKA (reference sequence). J was trimmed by 6 bases and V by 3 bases; bases with no gene match: 8.

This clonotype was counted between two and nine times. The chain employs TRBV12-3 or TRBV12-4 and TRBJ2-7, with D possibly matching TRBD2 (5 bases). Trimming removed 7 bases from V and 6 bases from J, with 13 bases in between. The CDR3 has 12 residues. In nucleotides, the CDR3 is TGTGCCAGCAACCGAGGGTCCGGCGAGCAGTACTTC. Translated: CASNRGSGEQYF.

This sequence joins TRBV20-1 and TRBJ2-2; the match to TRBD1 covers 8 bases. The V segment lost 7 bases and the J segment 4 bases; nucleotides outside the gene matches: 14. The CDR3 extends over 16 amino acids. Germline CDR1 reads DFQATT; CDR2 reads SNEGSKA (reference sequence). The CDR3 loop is CSVNDPHRGTTGELFF. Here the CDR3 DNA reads TGCAGTGTTAATGACCCTCACAGGGGGACCACCGGGGAGCTGTTTTTT.

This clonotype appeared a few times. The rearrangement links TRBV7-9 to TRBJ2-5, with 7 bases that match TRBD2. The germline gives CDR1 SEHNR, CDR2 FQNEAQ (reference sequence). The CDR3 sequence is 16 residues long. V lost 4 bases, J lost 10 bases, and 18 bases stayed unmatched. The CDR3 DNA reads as TGTGCCAGCAGCTCTCCATCAGGACTAGGAATAAGGGTCCAGTACTTC. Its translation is CASSSPSGLGIRVQYF.